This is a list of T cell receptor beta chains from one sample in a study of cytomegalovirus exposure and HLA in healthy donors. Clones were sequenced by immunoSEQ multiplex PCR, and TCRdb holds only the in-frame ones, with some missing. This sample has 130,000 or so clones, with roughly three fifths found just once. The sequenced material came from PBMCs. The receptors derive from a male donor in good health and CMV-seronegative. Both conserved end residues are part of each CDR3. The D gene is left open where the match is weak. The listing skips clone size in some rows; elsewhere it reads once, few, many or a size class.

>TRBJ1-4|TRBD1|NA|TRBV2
TGTGCCAGCAGTGGACAGGGCCGCTCGATCGCAACTAATGAAAAACTGTTTTTT
CASSGQGRSIATNEKLFF
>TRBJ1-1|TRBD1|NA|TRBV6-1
TGTGCCAGCAGTGTCTACAGGGGAAAGGGCACTGAAGCTTTCTTT
CASSVYRGKGTEAFF
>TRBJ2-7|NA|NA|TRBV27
TGTGCCAGCAGCTCCCCGTTTAAGTCAGGGACCTACGAGCAGTACTTC
CASSSPFKSGTYEQYF
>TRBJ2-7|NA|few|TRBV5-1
TGCGCCAGCAGCTTACGGACAGACACCTACGAGCAGTACTTC
CASSLRTDTYEQYF
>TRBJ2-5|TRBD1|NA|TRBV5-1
TGCGCCAGCAGCTTGTGGGGACAGGGACAAGAGACCCAGTACTTC
CASSLWGQGQETQYF
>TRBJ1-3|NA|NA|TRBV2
TGTGCCAGCAGTAACCGTGAGTCGGGAAACACCATATATTTT
CASSNRESGNTIYF
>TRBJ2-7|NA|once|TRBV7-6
TGTGCCAGCAGCGATACGGGCAGGGTTAGCTCCTACGAGCAGTACTTC
CASSDTGRVSSYEQYF
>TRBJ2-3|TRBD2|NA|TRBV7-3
TGTGCCAGCAGCCCCAGCGGGGGCGGCAATACGCAGTATTTT
CASSPSGGGNTQYF
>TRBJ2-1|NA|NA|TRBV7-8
TGTGCCAGCAGCCCAGGGGCCAGCGGGGTGAAGTTCTTC
CASSPGASGVKFF
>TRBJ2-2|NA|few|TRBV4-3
TGCGCCAGCAGCCGCGTAAAAGGGACTCCTACCGGGGAGCTGTTTTTT
CASSRVKGTPTGELFF
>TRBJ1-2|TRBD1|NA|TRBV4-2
TGTGCCAGCAGCCAAGATTTAAGGACAGGGACAGGCTACACCTTC
CASSQDLRTGTGYTF
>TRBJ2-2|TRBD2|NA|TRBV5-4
TGTGCCAGCAGCGGCGGGGGGGCCGGGGAGCTGTTTTTT
CASSGGGAGELFF
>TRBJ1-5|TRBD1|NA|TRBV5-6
TGTGCCAGCAGCGACCAAGGGACGACAGGGGCTACATCTCAGCCCCAGCATTTT
CASSDQGTTGATSQPQHF
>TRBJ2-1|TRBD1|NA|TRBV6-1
TGTGCCAGCAGTGGGTCGACAGGGTCTCTGGGTGAGCAGTTCTTC
CASSGSTGSLGEQFF
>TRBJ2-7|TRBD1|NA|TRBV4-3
TGCGCCAGCAGCCAAGACACCGGAGATATGGACAGGTACTACGAGCAGTACTTC
CASSQDTGDMDRYYEQYF
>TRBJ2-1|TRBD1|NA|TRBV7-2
TGTGCCAGCAGCACGGACAGGGGGCTCGGTAGCGGTTCCTACAATGAGCAGTTCTTC
CASSTDRGLGSGSYNEQFF
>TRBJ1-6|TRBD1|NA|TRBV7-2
TGTGCCAGCAGCTTAGATACAGGGGGACAGGGGGGTTCACCCCTCCACTTT
CASSLDTGGQGGSPLHF
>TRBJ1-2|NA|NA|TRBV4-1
TGCGCCAGCAGCCAAGATAAGCGGCAGGGGCTCTATGGCTACACCTTC
CASSQDKRQGLYGYTF
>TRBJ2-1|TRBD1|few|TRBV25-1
TGTGCCAGCAGTGAAGCAGGGGGCTTGAATGAGCAGTTCTTC
CASSEAGGLNEQFF
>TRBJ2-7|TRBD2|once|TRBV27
TGTGCCAGCAGTTTGAGCGGGGGGGGCTCCTACGAGCAGTACTTC
CASSLSGGGSYEQYF
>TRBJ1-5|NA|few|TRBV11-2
TGTGCCAGCAGCTTAGATTCGCGGGGTAGCAATCAGCCCCAGCATTTT
CASSLDSRGSNQPQHF
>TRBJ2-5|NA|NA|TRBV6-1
TGTGCCAGCATCAATCCGGGGGGCGCTGAGACCCAGTACTTC
CASINPGGAETQYF
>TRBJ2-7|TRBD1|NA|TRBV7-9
TGTGCCAGCAGGGGACAGGCCTCATCCTCCTACGAGCAGTACTTC
CASRGQASSSYEQYF
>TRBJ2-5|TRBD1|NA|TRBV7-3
TGTGCCAGCAGCTTAAACGACGCAGGGGGAAGGGAGACCCAGTACTTC
CASSLNDAGGRETQYF